Reported below is one T cell receptor (beta chain). Antigen specificity is unknown. Donors were Caucasian adults residing in Nashville, Tennessee, USA. The study ran the assay at deep level. The assay was immunoSEQ multiplex PCR, and TCRdb's table has in-frame clones only and misses some. This sample has about 1.5 million clones; roughly 98% occur once, and the top ten carry about 0.45%. The sample belongs to a study of shared clonotypes between healthy human individuals. Germline CDR1 MNHNY, CDR2 SVGAGI (reference sequence). V lost 0 bases and J lost 2, with 14 bases in between. CDR3 length: 16 amino acids. Study observations and caveats: Having only a few donors restricted how much genetic and exposure-history diversity was captured. Measured sharing among donors was expected to vary with sequencing depth.

The V gene is TRBV6-6, the J gene TRBJ2-7, with unresolved D. This clonotype was sampled from a man younger than 45 in good health. Sequenced sample: naive CD4+ T cells sorted from blood. Subset noted: CD45RA+ positively selected. CDR3 DNA: TGTGCCAGCAGTTACTCGGGTCTCCATCCGACCTACGAGCAGTACTTC. Its protein is CASSYSGLHPTYEQYF.